These 23 T cell receptor beta chains were all obtained from the same sample, sequenced in a study of cytomegalovirus exposure and HLA in healthy donors. Both 60 Vbeta primers and 13 Jbeta primers went into the PCR. TCRdb's copy holds only in-frame clones and misses some; the assay was immunoSEQ multiplex PCR. The sample carries under 150,000 clones, around 77% recorded once. Material: PBMCs. Receptors originate from a woman in her forties or fifties in good health and CMV-seronegative.

This clone appeared a single time. J is TRBJ1-2 and V is TRBV7-3; TRBD1 agrees at 9 bases. Trimming at V came to 5 bases and at J to 6 bases, leaving 4 bases not matched to a gene. The CDR3 consists of 13 residues. CDR1 and CDR2 from the germline V gene are SGHTA and FQGTGA. DNA of the CDR3: TGTGCCAGCAGCCCTGGGACAGGGAATGGCTACACCTTC. Amino acid sequence: CASSPGTGNGYTF.

In this sample, this clone turned up a few times. V and J are TRBV2 and TRBJ1-2; 9 bases fit TRBD1. Germline V CDR1 and CDR2: SNHLY, FYNNEI. The V segment lost 7 bases and the J segment 5 bases; nucleotides outside the gene matches: 2. CDR3 size: 12 residues. The DNA for the CDR3 is TGTGCCAGCACCGGGACAGGGTATGGCTACACCTTC. Translation gives CASTGTGYGYTF.

Only one count was recorded for this clone. The V and J genes are TRBV7-2 and TRBJ2-7, with 12 positions matching TRBD2. The CDR3 loop spans 16 amino acids. The V gene end was trimmed by 5 bases and the J gene end by 2 bases; junction bases not matched to a gene: 7. CDR1 is SGHTA, CDR2 FQGNSA, per germline. The CDR3 DNA sequence: TGTGCCAGCAGCCTTCCGACTAGCGGGAGTCCCTACGAGCAGTACTTC. Protein: CASSLPTSGSPYEQYF.

V gene TRBV5-1 combines with J gene TRBJ1-5, with 8 positions matching TRBD1. The germline CDR1 and CDR2 sequences are SGHRS and YFSETQ. The CDR3 length is 15 residues. The trim removed 4 bases at V and 6 bases at J, leaving 9 bases unmatched. CDR3 protein: CASSAGQGKSQPQHF. The CDR3 DNA reads as TGCGCCAGCAGCGCCGGACAGGGTAAAAGTCAGCCCCAGCATTTT.

This chain joins TRBV28 and TRBJ1-1, with 10 bases lining up with TRBD1. Germline V gene data show CDR1 as MDHEN and CDR2 as SYDVKM. This CDR3 spans 15 amino acids. Trimming cost V 2 bases and J 5 bases; bases outside gene matches: 5. The CDR3 reads CASSLAGQGLTEAFF. The DNA of the CDR3 is TGTGCCAGCAGTTTAGCGGGACAGGGGTTGACTGAAGCTTTCTTT.

The V and J genes are TRBV19 and TRBJ2-1; D possibly corresponds to TRBD2 (5 bases). V was clipped by 5 bases and J by 10 bases, with 9 bases between them. CDR1 is LNHDA and CDR2 is SQIVND in the germline V gene (reference sequence). The CDR3 extends over 11 amino acids. This chain's CDR3 is CASSEGWEQFF. The CDR3 coding sequence is TGTGCCAGTAGTGAGGGTTGGGAGCAGTTCTTC.

This clone was recorded only once. CDR3 coding DNA: TGTGCCAGCAGGGGACAGGCTAGCAATCAGCCCCAGCATTTT. It codes for CASRGQASNQPQHF. The gene calls are TRBV2 and TRBJ1-5; TRBD1 matches at 8 bases. V dropped 6 bases and J dropped 0; count of bases not matched to a gene: 1. CDR1 SNHLY and CDR2 FYNNEI come from the germline V gene. CDR3 length equals 14 residues.

This chain joins TRBV29-1 and TRBJ2-3; TRBD2 agrees at 7 bases. Germline V CDR1 and CDR2: SQVTM, ANQGSEA. V lost 7 bases to trimming and J lost 2 bases; unmatched junction nucleotides: 6. The CDR3 is made up of 13 amino acids. CDR3 protein: CSALRGVTDTQYF. For the CDR3, the DNA is TGCAGCGCCCTCCGGGGGGTCACAGATACGCAGTATTTT.

The chain joins TRBV7-2 to TRBJ2-7; D possibly corresponds to TRBD1 (5 bases). The CDR3 runs 19 residues. V shed 1 base and J shed 3 bases, with 25 bases lying between them. CDR1 and CDR2 (germline): SGHTA, FQGNSA. The CDR3: CASSLGVVGEGVGDYEQYF. The CDR3, as DNA: TGTGCCAGCAGCTTAGGGGTTGTAGGGGAAGGGGTTGGGGACTACGAGCAGTACTTC.

The J gene is TRBJ2-5, the V gene TRBV28; possible D gene TRBD1, 5 bases. Trimming left V 3 bases short and J 5 bases short, with 19 bases between. Looked up from germline, CDR1 is MDHEN and CDR2 is SYDVKM. CDR3 size: 16 residues. This CDR3 reads CASSLRRGPLRETQYF. The CDR3 nucleotides read TGTGCCAGCAGTTTGAGAAGGGGTCCCTTACGGGAGACCCAGTACTTC.

This clone has a handful of counts. The chain has TRBV5-4 and TRBJ2-7; D is perhaps TRBD1 (6 bases). CDR1 SGHNT and CDR2 YYREEE come from the germline V gene (reference sequence). V shed 4 bases and J shed 1 base, with 9 bases lying between them. The CDR3 sequence is 13 residues long. CDR3 nucleotides: TGTGCCAGCAGCACCACAGGGTCCTACGAGCAGTACTTC. It specifies CASSTTGSYEQYF.

The chain links TRBV6-4 to TRBJ2-1; no reliable D call. Germline V gene sequence: CDR1 MRHNA, CDR2 SNTAGT. This CDR3 is 13 amino acids long. V was pared by 5 bases and J by 8 bases, with 13 bases between. CDR3 sequence reads: CASSISRIDEQFF. In nucleotides, the CDR3 is TGTGCCAGCAGTATCTCCAGGATCGATGAGCAGTTCTTC.

The rearrangement uses TRBV7-2 and TRBJ2-5, with 8 nucleotides matching TRBD2. Trimming removed 5 bases from V and 5 bases from J; junction bases left unmatched: 10. Germline values: CDR1 SGHTA, CDR2 FQGNSA. The CDR3 has 15 amino acids. CDR3 DNA sequence: TGTGCCAGCAGCCAAACTAGCGGTGGGGGGGAGACCCAGTACTTC. This gives the protein CASSQTSGGGETQYF.

This chain connects TRBV30 to TRBJ2-1; TRBD2 might be the D (5 bases). V was clipped by 8 bases and J by 0 bases, with 11 bases between them. There are 13 residues in the CDR3. The germline V gene encodes CDR1 GTSNPN and CDR2 SVGIG (reference sequence). This CDR3 is CARGLSSYNEQFF. The CDR3 nucleotides read TGTGCCCGGGGTCTCAGCTCCTACAATGAGCAGTTCTTC.

This clone appeared a few times. This sequence joins TRBV11-3 and TRBJ2-5; 7 bases fit TRBD1. Looked up from germline, CDR1 is SGHNT and CDR2 is YENEEA. The J segment lost 3 bases and the V segment lost 0 bases, leaving 10 bases of the junction unmatched. This CDR3 spans 17 amino acids. Written as DNA, the CDR3 is TGTGCCAGCAGCTTAGATCGGCGGCAGGGGGAGAAAGAGACCCAGTACTTC. Translated, it gives CASSLDRRQGEKETQYF.

This rearrangement joins TRBV6-6 to TRBJ2-5; TRBD1 aligns across 7 bases. The germline V gene encodes CDR1 MNHNY and CDR2 SVGAGI (reference sequence). The trim removed 6 bases at V and 2 bases at J, leaving 6 bases unmatched. The CDR3 spans 14 residues. The CDR3 region is CASSYPGQQETQYF. The CDR3 region has the DNA TGTGCCAGCAGCTACCCGGGACAGCAAGAGACCCAGTACTTC.

This rearrangement joins TRBV14 to TRBJ2-7, with D perhaps TRBD2 (6 bases). From germline, CDR1 is SGHDN and CDR2 FVKESK. The CDR3 has 12 amino acids. Between the trimmed V and J ends, which lost 4 bases and 2 bases, there was a span of 6 bases. The CDR3 bases are TGTGCCAGCAGCCGGGGGGCCTACGAGCAGTACTTC. This sequence encodes CASSRGAYEQYF.

The V gene is TRBV15, the J gene TRBJ1-5; D is uncertain. From germline, CDR1 is LNHNV and CDR2 YYDKDF (reference sequence). This CDR3 has 15 residues. V lost 0 bases, J lost 5 bases, and 11 bases lay in between. Written as DNA, the CDR3 is TGTGCCACCAGCAGAGATGGACGGGGTGATCAGCCCCAGCATTTT. Protein: CATSRDGRGDQPQHF.

The chain links TRBV29-1 to TRBJ1-1, with D uncertain. The CDR3 has 12 residues. Germline V gene lookup returns CDR1 SQVTM and CDR2 ANQGSEA. Trimming stripped 4 bases from V and 7 bases from J, with 13 bases between. CDR3: CSVVPTAGEAFF. CDR3 DNA sequence: TGCAGCGTTGTCCCAACCGCAGGTGAAGCTTTCTTT.

This chain uses TRBV28 with TRBJ2-3; tentative D call: TRBD2 (5 bases). Trimming left V 2 bases short and J 2 bases short, with 11 bases between. Germline values: CDR1 MDHEN, CDR2 SYDVKM. The CDR3 consists of 15 residues. The chain's CDR3 is CASSLGGLNTDTQYF. The DNA for the CDR3 is TGTGCCAGCAGTTTAGGCGGACTCAACACAGATACGCAGTATTTT. Combining the CDR3 with reference TRBV28 and TRBJ2-3 gives the whole variable domain DVKVTQSSRYLVKRTGEKVFLECVQDMDHENMFWYRQDPGLGLRLIYFSYDVKMKEKGDIPEGYSVSREKKERFSLILESASTNQTSMYLCASSLGGLNTDTQYFGPGTRLTVL.

In its sample, this clone was seen once. The chain combines TRBV30 with TRBJ1-2; D is unresolved. With 1 base removed from V and 7 bases from J, the gap between germline ends came to 13 bases. The CDR3 spans 13 residues. Germline-derived CDR1 and CDR2 are GTSNPN and SVGIG (reference sequence). The CDR3: CAWSAHTGLGYTF. The CDR3 DNA reads TGTGCCTGGAGTGCCCATACGGGTCTTGGCTACACCTTC.

The chain combines TRBV6-1 with TRBJ2-1, with TRBD2 identical over 7 bases. This CDR3 is 15 amino acids long. The germline V gene has CDR1 MNHNS and CDR2 SASEGT. The V segment lost 4 bases and the J segment 2 bases; nucleotides outside the gene matches: 5. This CDR3 reads CASSVSGLTYNEQFF. Written as DNA, the CDR3 is TGTGCCAGCAGTGTTAGCGGGCTTACCTACAATGAGCAGTTCTTC.

This clone was detected only a few times. In nucleotides, the CDR3 is TGTGCCAGCAGCTTTGGACAGGCTAGGGGTGAAGCTTTCTTT. Encoded protein: CASSFGQARGEAFF. The chain joins TRBV5-6 to TRBJ1-1; 7 bases are shared with TRBD1. The ends lost 2 bases at V and 7 bases at J; junction bases unmatched: 8. The germline gives CDR1 SGHDT, CDR2 YYEEEE. This CDR3 spans 14 amino acids.